This T cell receptor (beta chain) was sequenced in a study of T-cell reconstitution after alpha-beta-depleted transplantation in children listed by TCRdb under 2016. General notes on the study: Using TCR repertoire profiling, the study quantitatively followed how T-cell immune reconstitution unfolded in children after TCRalphabeta/CD19-depleted allogeneic hematopoietic cell transplantation.

From its cysteine to its phenylalanine, the CDR3 spans 10 amino acids. Kept here is only the CDR3 DNA, which spans 30 bases and is read in frame from base 1. Trimming removed 5 bases from V and 8 bases from J, leaving 4 bases between the germline ends. Library construction relied on PCR. Sequenced using an Illumina HiSeq 2500. TCR library preparation used molecular barcoding, with unique molecular identifiers applied to normalize quantification of the TCRbeta repertoire. TCRdb reworked the public reads: Q25 trimming with fastp, MiXCR clone assembly, productive beta chains retained. Rows are combined by CDR3 protein, so each entry shows the most common genes and DNA. This sample is represented by some 240,000 distinct CDR3 sequences; around 9.7% of them were singletons. The top ten clonotypes cover about 4.8% of the sample. On this clonotype itself: Its specific antigen is unknown. No clone much larger than this one lies a single base away; base qualities are absent.

This receptor was taken from a human donor who donated a stem cell graft to a child with SCID. The V and J genes are TRBV12-3 or TRBV12-4 and TRBJ2-1; no D segment can be confidently identified. This material consisted of PBMCs from the stem cell graft donor, taken from the stem cell graft. The CDR3 region has the sequence CASSEHEQFF. The sequence in DNA is TGTGCCAGCAGTGAGCATGAGCAGTTCTTC.